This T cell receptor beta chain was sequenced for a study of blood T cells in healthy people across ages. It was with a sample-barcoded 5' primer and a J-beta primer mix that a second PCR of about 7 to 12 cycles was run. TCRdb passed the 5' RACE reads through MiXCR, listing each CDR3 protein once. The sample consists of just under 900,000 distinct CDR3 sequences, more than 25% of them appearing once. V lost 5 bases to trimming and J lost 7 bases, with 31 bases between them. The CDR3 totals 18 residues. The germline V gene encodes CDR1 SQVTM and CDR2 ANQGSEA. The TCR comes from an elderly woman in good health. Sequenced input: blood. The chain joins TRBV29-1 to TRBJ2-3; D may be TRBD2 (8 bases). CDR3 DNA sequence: TGCAGCGTTAAACATACCATCTCGGGAGGGAGGACAGGAAATACGCAGTATTTT. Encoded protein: CSVKHTISGGRTGNTQYF.